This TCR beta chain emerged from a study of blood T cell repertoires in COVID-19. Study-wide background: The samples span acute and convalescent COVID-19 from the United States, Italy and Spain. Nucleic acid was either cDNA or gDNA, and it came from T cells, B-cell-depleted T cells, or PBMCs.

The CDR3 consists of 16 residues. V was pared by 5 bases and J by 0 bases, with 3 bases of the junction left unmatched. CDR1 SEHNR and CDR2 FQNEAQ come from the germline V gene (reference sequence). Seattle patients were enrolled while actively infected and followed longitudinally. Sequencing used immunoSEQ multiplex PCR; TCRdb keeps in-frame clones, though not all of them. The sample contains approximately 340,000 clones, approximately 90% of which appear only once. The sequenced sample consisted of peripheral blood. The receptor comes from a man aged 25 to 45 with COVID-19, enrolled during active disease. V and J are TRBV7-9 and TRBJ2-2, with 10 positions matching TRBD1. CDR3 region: CASSNGQGANTGELFF. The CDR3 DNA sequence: TGTGCCAGCAGCAACGGACAGGGGGCGAACACCGGGGAGCTGTTTTTT. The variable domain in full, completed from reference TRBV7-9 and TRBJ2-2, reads DTGVSQNPRHKITKRGQNVTFRCDPISEHNRLYWYRQTLGQGPEFLTYFQNEAQLEKSRLLSDRFSAERPKGSFSTLEIQRTEQGDSAMYLCASSNGQGANTGELFFGEGSRLTVL.